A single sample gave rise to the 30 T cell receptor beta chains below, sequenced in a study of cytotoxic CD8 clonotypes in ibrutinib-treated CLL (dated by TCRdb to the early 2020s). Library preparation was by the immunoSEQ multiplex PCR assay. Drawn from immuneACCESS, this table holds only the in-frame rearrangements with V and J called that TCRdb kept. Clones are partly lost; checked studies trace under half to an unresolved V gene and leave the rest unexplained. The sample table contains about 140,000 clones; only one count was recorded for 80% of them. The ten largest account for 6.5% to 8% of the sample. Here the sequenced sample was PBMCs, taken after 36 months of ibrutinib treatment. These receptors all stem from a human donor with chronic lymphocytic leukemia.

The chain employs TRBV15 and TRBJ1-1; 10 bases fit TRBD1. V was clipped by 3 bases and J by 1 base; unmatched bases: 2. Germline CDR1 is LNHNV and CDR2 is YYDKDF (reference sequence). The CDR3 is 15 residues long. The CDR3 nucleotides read TGTGCCACCAGCAGGGGGGACAGGGGGAACACTGAAGCTTTCTTT. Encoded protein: CATSRGDRGNTEAFF.

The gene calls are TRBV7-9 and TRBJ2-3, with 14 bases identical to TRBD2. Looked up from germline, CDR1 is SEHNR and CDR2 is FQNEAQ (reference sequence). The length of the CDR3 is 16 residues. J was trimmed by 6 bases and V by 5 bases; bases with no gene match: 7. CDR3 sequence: CASSAGTSGRVDTQYF. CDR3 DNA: TGTGCCAGCAGCGCCGGGACTAGCGGGAGAGTGGATACGCAGTATTTT. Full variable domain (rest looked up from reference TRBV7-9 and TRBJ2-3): DTGVSQNPRHKITKRGQNVTFRCDPISEHNRLYWYRQTLGQGPEFLTYFQNEAQLEKSRLLSDRFSAERPKGSFSTLEIQRTEQGDSAMYLCASSAGTSGRVDTQYFGPGTRLTVL.

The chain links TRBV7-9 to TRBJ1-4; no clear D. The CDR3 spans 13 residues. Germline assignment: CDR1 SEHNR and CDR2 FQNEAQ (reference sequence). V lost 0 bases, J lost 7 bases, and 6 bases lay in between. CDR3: CASSLAFSEKLFF. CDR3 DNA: TGTGCCAGCAGCTTAGCCTTCAGTGAAAAACTGTTTTTT.

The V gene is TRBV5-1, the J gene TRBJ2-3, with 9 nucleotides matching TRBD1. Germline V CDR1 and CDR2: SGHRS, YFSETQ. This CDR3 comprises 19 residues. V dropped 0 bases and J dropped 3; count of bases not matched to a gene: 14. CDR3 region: CASSLGFLFRDRVTDTQYF. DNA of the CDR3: TGCGCCAGCAGCTTGGGCTTTTTGTTCCGGGACAGGGTTACAGATACGCAGTATTTT.

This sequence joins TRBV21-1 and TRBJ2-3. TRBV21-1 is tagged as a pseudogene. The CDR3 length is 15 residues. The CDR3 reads CASSNRADSTDTQYF. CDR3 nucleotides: TGTGCCAGCAGCAACCGGGCGGATAGCACAGATACGCAGTATTTT.

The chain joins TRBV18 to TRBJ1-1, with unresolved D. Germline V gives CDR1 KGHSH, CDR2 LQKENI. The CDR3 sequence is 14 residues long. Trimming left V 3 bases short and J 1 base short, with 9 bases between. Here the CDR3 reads CASSPAGGNTEAFF. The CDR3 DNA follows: TGTGCCAGCTCACCGGCAGGAGGGAACACTGAAGCTTTCTTT. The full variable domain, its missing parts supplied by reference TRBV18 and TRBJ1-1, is NAGVMQNPRHLVRRRGQEARLRCSPMKGHSHVYWYRQLPEEGLKFMVYLQKENIIDESGMPKERFSAEFPKEGPSILRIQQVVRGDSAAYFCASSPAGGNTEAFFGQGTRLTVV.

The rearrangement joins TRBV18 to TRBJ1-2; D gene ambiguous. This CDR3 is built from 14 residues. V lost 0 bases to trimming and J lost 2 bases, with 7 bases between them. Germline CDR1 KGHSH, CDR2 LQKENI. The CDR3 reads CASSPPNLNYGYTF. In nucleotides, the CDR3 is TGTGCCAGCTCACCACCGAACCTCAACTATGGCTACACCTTC.

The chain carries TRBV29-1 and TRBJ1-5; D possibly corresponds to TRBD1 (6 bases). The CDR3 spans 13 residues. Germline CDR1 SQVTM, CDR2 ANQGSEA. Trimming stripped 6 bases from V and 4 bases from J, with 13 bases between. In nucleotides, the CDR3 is TGCAGCGTCTCGGACAGAACTAATCAGCCCCAGCATTTT. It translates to CSVSDRTNQPQHF.

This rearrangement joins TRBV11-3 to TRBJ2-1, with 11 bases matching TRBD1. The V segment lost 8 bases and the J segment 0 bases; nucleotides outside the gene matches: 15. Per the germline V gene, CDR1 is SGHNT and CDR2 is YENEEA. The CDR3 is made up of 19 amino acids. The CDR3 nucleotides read TGTGCCAGCTCTAGAAAAGGACAGGGGGCCCCCAGCTCCTACAATGAGCAGTTCTTC. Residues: CASSRKGQGAPSSYNEQFF. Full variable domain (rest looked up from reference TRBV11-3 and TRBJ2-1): EAGVVQSPRYKIIEKKQPVAFWCNPISGHNTLYWYLQNLGQGPELLIRYENEEAVDDSQLPKDRFSAERLKGVDSTLKIQPAELGDSAVYLCASSRKGQGAPSSYNEQFFGPGTRLTVL.

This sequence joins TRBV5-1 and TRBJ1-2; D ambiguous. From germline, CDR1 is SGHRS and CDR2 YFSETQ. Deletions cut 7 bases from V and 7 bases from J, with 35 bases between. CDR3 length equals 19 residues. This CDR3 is CASRIRGRSSSRRFSGYTF. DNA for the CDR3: TGCGCCAGCCGCATTAGAGGGAGGTCGTCCAGTCGGAGGTTTTCTGGCTACACCTTC.

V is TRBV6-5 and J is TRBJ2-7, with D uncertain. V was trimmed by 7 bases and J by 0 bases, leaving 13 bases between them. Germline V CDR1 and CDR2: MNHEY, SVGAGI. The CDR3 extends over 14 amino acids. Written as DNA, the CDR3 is TGTGCCAGCACGGTCGAAGGGCACTCCTACGAGCAGTACTTC. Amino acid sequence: CASTVEGHSYEQYF.

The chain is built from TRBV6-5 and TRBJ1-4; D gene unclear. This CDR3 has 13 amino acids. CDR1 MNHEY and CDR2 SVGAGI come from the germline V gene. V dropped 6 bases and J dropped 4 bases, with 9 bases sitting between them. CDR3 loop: CASSPGLNEKLFF. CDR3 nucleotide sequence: TGTGCCAGCAGCCCCGGACTTAATGAAAAACTGTTTTTT.

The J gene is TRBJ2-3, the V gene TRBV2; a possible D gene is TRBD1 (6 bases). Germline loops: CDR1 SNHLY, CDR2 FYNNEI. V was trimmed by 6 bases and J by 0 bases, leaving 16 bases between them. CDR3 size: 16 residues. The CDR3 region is CASRSRGYPSTDTQYF. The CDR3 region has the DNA TGTGCCAGCAGGTCCAGGGGTTATCCTAGCACAGATACGCAGTATTTT.

The CDR3 DNA reads TGTGCCAGCTCACCAGACAGGGGGCCGGGGCAGCCCCAGCATTTT. It yields the protein CASSPDRGPGQPQHF. J is TRBJ1-5 and V is TRBV18; 10 bases are shared with TRBD1. Germline V gives CDR1 KGHSH, CDR2 LQKENI. V was clipped by 2 bases and J by 7 bases; unmatched bases: 5. The CDR3 consists of 15 residues. The full variable domain, its missing parts supplied by reference TRBV18 and TRBJ1-5, is NAGVMQNPRHLVRRRGQEARLRCSPMKGHSHVYWYRQLPEEGLKFMVYLQKENIIDESGMPKERFSAEFPKEGPSILRIQQVVRGDSAAYFCASSPDRGPGQPQHFGDGTRLSIL.

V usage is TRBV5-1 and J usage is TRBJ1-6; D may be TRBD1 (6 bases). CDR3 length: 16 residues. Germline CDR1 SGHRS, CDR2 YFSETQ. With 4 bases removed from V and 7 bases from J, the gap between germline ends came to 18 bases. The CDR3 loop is CASSVGPLGTNSPLHF. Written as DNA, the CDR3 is TGCGCCAGCAGCGTAGGTCCGTTGGGGACAAATTCACCCCTCCACTTT.

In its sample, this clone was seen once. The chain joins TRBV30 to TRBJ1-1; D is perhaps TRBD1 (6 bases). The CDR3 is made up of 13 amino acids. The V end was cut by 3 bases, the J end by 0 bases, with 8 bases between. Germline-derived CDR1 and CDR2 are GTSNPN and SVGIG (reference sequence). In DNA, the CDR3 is TGTGCCTGGAGCAACAGGGTGAACACTGAAGCTTTCTTT. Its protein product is CAWSNRVNTEAFF. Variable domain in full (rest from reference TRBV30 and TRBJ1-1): SQTIHQWPATLVQPVGSPLSLECTVEGTSNPNLYWYRQAAGRGLQLLFYSVGIGQISSEVPQNLSASRPQDRQFILSSKKLLLSDSGFYLCAWSNRVNTEAFFGQGTRLTVV.

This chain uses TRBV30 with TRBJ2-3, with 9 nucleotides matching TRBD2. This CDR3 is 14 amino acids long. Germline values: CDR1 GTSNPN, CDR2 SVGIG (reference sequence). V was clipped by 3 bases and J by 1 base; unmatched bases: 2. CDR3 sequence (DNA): TGTGCCTGGAGCCGCGGGGGGGGCACAGATACGCAGTATTTT. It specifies CAWSRGGGTDTQYF. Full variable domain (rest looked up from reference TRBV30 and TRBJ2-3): SQTIHQWPATLVQPVGSPLSLECTVEGTSNPNLYWYRQAAGRGLQLLFYSVGIGQISSEVPQNLSASRPQDRQFILSSKKLLLSDSGFYLCAWSRGGGTDTQYFGPGTRLTVL.

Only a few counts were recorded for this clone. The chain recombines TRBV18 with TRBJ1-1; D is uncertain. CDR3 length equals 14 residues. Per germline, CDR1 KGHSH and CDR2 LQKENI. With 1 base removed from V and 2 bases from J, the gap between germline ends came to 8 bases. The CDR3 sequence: CASSPRSLNTEAFF. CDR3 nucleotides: TGTGCCAGCTCACCACGCAGCCTCAACACTGAAGCTTTCTTT.

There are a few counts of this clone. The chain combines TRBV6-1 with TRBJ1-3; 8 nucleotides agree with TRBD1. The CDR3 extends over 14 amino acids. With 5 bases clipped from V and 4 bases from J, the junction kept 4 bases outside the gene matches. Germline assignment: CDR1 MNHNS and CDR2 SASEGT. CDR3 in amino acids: CASSTRGQGNTIYF. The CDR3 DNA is TGTGCCAGCAGTACCAGGGGGCAAGGAAACACCATATATTTT.

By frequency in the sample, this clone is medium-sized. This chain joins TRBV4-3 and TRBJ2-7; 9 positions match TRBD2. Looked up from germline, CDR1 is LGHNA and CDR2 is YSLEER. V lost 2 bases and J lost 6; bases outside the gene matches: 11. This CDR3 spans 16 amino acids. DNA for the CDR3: TGCGCCAGCAGCCAACGAGCGGGGGGTATGACGAGCGAGCAGTACTTC. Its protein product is CASSQRAGGMTSEQYF.

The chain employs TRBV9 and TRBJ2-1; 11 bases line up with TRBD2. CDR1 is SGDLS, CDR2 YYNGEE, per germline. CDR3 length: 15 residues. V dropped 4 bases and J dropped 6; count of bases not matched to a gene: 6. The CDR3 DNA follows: TGTGCCAGCAGCTTAGCGGGAGGGCCTATCAATGAGCAGTTCTTC. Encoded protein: CASSLAGGPINEQFF.

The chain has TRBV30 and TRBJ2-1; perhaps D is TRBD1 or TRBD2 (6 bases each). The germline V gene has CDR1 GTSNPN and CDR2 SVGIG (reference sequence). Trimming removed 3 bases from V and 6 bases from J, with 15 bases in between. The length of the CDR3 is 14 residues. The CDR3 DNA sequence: TGTGCCTGGAGGAGGAGGGGGGCGTCCAATGAGCAGTTCTTC. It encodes CAWRRRGASNEQFF.

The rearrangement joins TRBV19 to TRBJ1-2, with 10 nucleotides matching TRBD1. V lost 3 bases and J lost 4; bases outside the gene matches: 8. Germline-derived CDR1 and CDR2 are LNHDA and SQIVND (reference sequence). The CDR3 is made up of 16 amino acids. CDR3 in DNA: TGTGCCAGTAGTATGACCGTGACAGGGGGCGCCTATGGCTACACCTTC. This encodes CASSMTVTGGAYGYTF. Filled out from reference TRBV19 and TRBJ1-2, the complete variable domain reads DGGITQSPKYLFRKEGQNVTLSCEQNLNHDAMYWYRQDPGQGLRLIYYSQIVNDFQKGDIAEGYSVSREKKESFPLTVTSAQKNPTAFYLCASSMTVTGGAYGYTFGSGTRLTVV.

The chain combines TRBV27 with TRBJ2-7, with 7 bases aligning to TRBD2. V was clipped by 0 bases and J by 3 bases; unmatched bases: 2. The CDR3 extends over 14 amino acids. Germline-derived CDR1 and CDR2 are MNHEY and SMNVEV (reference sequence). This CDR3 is CASSLSPSGYEQYF. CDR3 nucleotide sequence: TGTGCCAGCAGTTTATCACCTAGCGGCTACGAGCAGTACTTC.

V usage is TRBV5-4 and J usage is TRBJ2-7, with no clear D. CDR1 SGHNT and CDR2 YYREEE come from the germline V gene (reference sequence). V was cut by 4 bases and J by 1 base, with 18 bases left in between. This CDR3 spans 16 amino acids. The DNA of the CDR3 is TGTGCCAGCAGCACCGACGAAATGACACATTCCTACGAGCAGTACTTC. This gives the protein CASSTDEMTHSYEQYF.

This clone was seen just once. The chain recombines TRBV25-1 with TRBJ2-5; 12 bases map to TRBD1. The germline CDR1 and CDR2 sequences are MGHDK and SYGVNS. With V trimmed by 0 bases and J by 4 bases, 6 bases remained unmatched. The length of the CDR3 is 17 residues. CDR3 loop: CASSEYFGTGGGETQYF. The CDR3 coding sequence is TGTGCCAGCAGTGAATATTTTGGGACAGGGGGCGGAGAGACCCAGTACTTC.

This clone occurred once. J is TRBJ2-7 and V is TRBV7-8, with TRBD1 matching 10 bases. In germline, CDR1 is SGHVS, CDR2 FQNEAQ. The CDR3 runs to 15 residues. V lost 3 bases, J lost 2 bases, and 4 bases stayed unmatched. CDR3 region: CASSLGDRGPYEQYF. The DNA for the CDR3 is TGTGCCAGCAGCTTGGGGGACAGGGGTCCCTACGAGCAGTACTTC. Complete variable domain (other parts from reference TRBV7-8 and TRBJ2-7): GAGVSQSPRYKVAKRGQDVALRCDPISGHVSLFWYQQALGQGPEFLTYFQNEAQLDKSGLPSDRFFAERPEGSVSTLKIQRTQQEDSAVYLCASSLGDRGPYEQYFGPGTRLTVT.

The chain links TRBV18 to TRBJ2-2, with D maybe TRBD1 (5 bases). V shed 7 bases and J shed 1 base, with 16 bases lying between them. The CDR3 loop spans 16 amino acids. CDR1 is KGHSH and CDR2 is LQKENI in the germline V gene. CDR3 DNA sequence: TGTGCCAGCTTTCTAAGCAGGGCCTGGAACACCGGGGAGCTGTTTTTT. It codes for CASFLSRAWNTGELFF.

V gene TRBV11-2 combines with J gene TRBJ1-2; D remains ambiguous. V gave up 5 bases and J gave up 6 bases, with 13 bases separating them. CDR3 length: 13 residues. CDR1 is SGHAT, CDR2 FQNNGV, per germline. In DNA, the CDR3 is TGTGCCAGCAGCGCCGGGAGGCGGCATGGCTACACCTTC. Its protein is CASSAGRRHGYTF.

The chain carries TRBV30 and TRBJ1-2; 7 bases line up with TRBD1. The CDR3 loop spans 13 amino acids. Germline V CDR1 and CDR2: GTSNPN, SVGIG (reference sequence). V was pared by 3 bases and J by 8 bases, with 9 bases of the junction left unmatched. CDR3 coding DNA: TGTGCCTGGAGCGCGGACAGGCCCTCAGGCTACACCTTC. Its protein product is CAWSADRPSGYTF.